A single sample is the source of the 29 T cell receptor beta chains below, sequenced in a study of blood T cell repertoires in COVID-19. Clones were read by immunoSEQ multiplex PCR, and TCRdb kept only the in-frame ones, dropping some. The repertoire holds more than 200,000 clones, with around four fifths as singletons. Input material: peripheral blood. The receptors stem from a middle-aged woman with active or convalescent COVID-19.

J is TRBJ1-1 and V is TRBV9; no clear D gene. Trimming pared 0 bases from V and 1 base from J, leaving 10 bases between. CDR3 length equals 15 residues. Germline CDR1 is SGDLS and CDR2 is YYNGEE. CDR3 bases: TGTGCCAGCAGCGTAGAGCCTTCCTGGAACACTGAAGCTTTCTTT. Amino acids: CASSVEPSWNTEAFF.

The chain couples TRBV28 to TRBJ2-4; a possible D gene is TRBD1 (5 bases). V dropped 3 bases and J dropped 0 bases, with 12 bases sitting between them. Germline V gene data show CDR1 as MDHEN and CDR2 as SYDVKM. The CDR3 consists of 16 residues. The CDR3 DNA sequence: TGTGCCAGCAGTTTCCAGGGAAAAGGAGCCAAAAACATTCAGTACTTC. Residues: CASSFQGKGAKNIQYF.

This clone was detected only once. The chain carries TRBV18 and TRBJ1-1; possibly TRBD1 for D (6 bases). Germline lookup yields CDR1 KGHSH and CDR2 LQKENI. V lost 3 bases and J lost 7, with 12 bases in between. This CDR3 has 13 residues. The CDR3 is CASSPWDTYEAFF. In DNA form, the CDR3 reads TGTGCCAGCTCACCCTGGGACACCTATGAAGCTTTCTTT. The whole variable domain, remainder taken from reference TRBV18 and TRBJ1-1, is NAGVMQNPRHLVRRRGQEARLRCSPMKGHSHVYWYRQLPEEGLKFMVYLQKENIIDESGMPKERFSAEFPKEGPSILRIQQVVRGDSAAYFCASSPWDTYEAFFGQGTRLTVV.

CDR3 nucleotides: TGTGCCAGCAGTTTTAATTCCGACTATGGCTACACCTTC. Translating it yields CASSFNSDYGYTF. The chain links TRBV28 to TRBJ1-2; D gene unclear. The germline gives CDR1 MDHEN, CDR2 SYDVKM. CDR3 size: 13 residues. V lost 3 bases to trimming and J lost 3 bases, with 8 bases between them.

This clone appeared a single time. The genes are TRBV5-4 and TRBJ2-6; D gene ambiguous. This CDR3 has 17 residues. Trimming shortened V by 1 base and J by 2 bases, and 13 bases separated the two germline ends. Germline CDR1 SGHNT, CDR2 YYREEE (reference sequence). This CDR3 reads CASSLRPGRTGANVLTF. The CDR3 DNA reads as TGTGCCAGCAGCTTGAGGCCAGGTAGAACTGGGGCCAACGTCCTGACTTTC.

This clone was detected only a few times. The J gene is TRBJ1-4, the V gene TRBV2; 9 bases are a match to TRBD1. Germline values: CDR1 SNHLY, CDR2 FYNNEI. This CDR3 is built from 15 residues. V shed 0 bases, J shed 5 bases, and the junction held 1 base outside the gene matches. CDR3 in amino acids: CASSEADRGNEKLFF. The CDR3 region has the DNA TGTGCCAGCAGTGAAGCGGACAGGGGAAATGAAAAACTGTTTTTT.

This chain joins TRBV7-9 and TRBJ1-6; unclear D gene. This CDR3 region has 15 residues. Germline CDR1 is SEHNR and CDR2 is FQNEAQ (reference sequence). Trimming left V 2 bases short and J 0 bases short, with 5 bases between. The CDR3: CASSLIRSYNSPLHF. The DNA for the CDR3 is TGTGCCAGCAGCTTAATTCGCTCCTATAATTCACCCCTCCACTTT.

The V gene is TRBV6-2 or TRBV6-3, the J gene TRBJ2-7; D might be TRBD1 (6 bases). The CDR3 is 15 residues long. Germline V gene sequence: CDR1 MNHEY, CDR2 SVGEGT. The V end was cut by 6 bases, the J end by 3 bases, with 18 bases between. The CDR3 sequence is CASSSLDSVDYEQYF. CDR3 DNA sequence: TGTGCCAGCAGCTCTTTGGACAGCGTCGACTACGAGCAGTACTTC.

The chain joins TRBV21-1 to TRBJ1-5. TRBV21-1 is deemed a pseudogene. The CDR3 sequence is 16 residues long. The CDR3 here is CASIQGGEWGNQPQHF. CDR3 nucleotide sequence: TGTGCCAGCATCCAAGGGGGGGAGTGGGGCAATCAGCCCCAGCATTTT.

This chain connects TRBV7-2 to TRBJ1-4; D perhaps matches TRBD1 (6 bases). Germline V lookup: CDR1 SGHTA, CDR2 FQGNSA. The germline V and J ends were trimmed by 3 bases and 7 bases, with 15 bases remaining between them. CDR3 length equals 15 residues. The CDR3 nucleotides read TGTGCCAGCAGCTTTCTCGGGGGGCTAAGTGAAAAACTGTTTTTT. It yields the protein CASSFLGGLSEKLFF.

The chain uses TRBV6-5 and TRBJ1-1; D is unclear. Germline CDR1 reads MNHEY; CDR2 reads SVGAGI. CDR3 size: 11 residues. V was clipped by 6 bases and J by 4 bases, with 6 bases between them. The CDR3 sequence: CASRSSTEAFF. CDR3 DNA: TGTGCCAGCAGGAGTAGCACTGAAGCTTTCTTT.

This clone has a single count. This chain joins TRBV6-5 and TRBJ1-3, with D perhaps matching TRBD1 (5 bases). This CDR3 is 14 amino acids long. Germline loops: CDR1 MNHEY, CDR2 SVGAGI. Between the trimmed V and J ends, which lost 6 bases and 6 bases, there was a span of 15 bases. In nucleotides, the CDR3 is TGTGCCAGCAGGACAACAGGCCCACTAAACACCATATATTTT. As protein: CASRTTGPLNTIYF.

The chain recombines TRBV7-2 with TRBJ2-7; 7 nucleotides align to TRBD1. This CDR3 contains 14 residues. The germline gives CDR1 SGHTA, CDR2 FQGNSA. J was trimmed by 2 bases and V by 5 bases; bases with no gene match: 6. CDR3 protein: CASSPNRGPYEQYF. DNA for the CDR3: TGTGCCAGCAGCCCCAACAGGGGACCCTACGAGCAGTACTTC.

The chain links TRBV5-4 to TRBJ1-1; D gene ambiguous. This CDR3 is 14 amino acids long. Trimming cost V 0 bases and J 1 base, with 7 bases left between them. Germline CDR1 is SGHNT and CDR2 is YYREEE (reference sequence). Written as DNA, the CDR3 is TGTGCCAGCAGCTTGGGATCGGGGAACACTGAAGCTTTCTTT. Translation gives CASSLGSGNTEAFF.

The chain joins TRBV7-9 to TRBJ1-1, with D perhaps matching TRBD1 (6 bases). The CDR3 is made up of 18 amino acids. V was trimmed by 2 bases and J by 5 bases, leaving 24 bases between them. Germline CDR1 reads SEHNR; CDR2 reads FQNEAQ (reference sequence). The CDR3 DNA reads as TGTGCCAGCAGCTTAATGAGGCGCCGGTTACAGGGCTATACTGAAGCTTTCTTT. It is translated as CASSLMRRRLQGYTEAFF.

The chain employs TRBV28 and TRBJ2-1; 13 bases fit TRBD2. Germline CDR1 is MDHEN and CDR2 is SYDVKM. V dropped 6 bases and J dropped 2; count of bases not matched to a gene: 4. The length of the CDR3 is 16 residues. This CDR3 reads CASRPTSGGAYNEQFF. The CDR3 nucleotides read TGTGCCAGCAGACCTACTAGCGGGGGGGCCTACAATGAGCAGTTCTTC. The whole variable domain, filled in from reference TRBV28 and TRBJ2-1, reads DVKVTQSSRYLVKRTGEKVFLECVQDMDHENMFWYRQDPGLGLRLIYFSYDVKMKEKGDIPEGYSVSREKKERFSLILESASTNQTSMYLCASRPTSGGAYNEQFFGPGTRLTVL.

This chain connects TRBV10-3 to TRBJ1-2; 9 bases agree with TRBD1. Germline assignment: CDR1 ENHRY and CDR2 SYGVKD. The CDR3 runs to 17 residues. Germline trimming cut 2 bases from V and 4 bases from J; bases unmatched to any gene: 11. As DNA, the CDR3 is TGTGCCATCAGTGAGCCCGGGACAGGGCCTATTACCTATGGCTACACCTTC. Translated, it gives CAISEPGTGPITYGYTF.

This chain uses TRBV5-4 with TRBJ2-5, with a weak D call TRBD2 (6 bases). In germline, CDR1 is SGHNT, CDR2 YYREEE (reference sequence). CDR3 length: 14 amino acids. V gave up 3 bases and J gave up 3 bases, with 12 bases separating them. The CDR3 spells CASSSLDYEETQYF. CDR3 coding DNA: TGTGCCAGCAGCTCATTGGACTACGAAGAGACCCAGTACTTC.

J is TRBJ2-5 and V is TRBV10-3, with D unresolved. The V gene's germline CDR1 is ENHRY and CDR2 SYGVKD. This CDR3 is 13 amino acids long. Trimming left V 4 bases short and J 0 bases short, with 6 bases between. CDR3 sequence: CAISGVNQETQYF. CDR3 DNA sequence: TGTGCCATCAGTGGCGTCAACCAAGAGACCCAGTACTTC.

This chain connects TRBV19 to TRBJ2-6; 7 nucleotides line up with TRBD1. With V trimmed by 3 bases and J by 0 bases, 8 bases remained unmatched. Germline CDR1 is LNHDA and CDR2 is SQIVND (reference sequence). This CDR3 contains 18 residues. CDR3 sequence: CASSMTGIWGSGANVLTF. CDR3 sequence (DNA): TGTGCCAGTAGTATGACAGGGATTTGGGGCTCTGGGGCCAACGTCCTGACTTTC.

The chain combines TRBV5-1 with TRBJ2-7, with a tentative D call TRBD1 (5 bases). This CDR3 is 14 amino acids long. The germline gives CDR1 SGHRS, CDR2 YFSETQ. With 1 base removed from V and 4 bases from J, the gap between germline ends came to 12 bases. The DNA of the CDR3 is TGCGCCAGCAGCTTGTCGACAGTTTATTACGAGCAGTACTTC. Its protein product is CASSLSTVYYEQYF.

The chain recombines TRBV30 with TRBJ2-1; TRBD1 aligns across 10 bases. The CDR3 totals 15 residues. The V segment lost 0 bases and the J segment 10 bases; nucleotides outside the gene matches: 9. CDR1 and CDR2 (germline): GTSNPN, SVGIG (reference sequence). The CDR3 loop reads CAWSVLDRGLREQFF. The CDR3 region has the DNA TGTGCCTGGAGTGTACTCGACAGGGGGCTGAGGGAGCAGTTCTTC. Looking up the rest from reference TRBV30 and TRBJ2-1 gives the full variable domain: SQTIHQWPATLVQPVGSPLSLECTVEGTSNPNLYWYRQAAGRGLQLLFYSVGIGQISSEVPQNLSASRPQDRQFILSSKKLLLSDSGFYLCAWSVLDRGLREQFFGPGTRLTVL.

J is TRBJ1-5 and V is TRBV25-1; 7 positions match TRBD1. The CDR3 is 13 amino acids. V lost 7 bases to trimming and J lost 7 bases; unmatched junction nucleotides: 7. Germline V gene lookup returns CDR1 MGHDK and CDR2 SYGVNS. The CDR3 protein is CASTDREGQPQHF. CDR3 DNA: TGTGCCAGCACTGACAGGGAGGGCCAGCCCCAGCATTTT.

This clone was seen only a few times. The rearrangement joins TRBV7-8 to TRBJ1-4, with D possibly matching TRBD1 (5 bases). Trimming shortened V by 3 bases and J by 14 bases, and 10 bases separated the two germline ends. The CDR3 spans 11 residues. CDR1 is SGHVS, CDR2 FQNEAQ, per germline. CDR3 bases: TGTGCCAGCAGCTTTGGAACAGGCCTGTTTTTT. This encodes CASSFGTGLFF.

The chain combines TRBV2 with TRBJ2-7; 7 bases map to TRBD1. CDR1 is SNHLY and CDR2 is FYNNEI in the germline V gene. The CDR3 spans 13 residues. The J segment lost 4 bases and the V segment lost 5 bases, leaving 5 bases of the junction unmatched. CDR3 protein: CASSPRQGYEQYF. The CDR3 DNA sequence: TGTGCCAGCAGTCCGCGACAGGGATACGAGCAGTACTTC. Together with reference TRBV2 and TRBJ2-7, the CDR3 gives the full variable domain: EPEVTQTPSHQVTQMGQEVILRCVPISNHLYFYWYRQILGQKVEFLVSFYNNEISEKSEIFDDQFSVERPDGSNFTLKIRSTKLEDSAMYFCASSPRQGYEQYFGPGTRLTVT.

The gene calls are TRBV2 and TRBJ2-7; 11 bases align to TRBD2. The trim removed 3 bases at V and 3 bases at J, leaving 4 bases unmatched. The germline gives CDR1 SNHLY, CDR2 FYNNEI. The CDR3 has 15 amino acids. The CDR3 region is CASSERGLAVYEQYF. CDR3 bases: TGTGCCAGCAGTGAGAGGGGACTAGCGGTCTACGAGCAGTACTTC.

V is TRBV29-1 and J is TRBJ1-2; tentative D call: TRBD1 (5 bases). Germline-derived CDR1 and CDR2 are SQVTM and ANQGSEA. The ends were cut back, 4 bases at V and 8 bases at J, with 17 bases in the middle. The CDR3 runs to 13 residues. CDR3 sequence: CSVVEPGLRGYTF. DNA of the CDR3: TGCAGCGTTGTGGAACCGGGACTTCGGGGCTACACCTTC.

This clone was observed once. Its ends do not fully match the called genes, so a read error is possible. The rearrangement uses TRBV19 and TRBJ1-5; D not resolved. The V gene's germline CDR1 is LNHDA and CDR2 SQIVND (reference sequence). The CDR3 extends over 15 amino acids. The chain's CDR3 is CASSIVTLSHQPQHF. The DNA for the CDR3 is TGTGCCAGTAGTATAGTCACACTTAGCCATCAGCCCCAGCATTTT.

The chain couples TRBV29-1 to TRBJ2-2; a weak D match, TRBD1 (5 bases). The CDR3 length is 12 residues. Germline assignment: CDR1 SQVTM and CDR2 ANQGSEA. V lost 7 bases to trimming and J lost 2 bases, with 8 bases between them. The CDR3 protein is CSGGQNTGELFF. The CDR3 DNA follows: TGCAGCGGAGGACAAAACACCGGGGAGCTGTTTTTT.